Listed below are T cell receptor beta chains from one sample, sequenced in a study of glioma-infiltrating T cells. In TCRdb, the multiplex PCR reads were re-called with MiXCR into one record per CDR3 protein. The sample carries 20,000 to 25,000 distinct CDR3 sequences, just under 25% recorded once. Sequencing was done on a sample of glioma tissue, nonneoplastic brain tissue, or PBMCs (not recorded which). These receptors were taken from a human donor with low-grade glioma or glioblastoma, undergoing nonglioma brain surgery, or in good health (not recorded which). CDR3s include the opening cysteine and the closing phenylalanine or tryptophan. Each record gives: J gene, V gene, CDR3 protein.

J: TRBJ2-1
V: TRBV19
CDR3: CASSDGQNNEQFF

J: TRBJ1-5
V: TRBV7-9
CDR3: CASSLSRGNSNQPQHF

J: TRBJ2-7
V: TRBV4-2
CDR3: CASSQGRAPGIEQYF

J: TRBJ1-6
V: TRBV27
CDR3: CASVPLHF

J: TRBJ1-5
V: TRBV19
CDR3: CASSILVDSNQPQHF

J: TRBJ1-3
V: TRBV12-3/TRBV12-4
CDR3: CASSSASRGGNTIYF

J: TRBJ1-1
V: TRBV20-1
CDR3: CSARAGGRNTEAFF

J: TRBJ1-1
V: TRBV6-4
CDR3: CASSRTGDGTEAFF

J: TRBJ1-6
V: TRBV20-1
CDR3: CSATQSNNSPLHF

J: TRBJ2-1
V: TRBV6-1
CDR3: CASSRLDNEQFF

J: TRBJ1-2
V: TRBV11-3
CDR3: CASSTDRGYGYTF

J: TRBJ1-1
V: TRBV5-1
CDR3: CASTGGGTEAFF

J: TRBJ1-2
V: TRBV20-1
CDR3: CRLEGNEGGYTF

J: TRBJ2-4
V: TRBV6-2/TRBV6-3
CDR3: CASSSGDIQYF

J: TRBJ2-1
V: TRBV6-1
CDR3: CASSFGLDNEQFF

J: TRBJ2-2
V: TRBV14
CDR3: CASSQASSGELFF

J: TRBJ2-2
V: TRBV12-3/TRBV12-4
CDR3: CASSTGTRAGELFF

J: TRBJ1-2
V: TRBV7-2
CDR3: CASSFGNYGYTF

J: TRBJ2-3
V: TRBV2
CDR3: CASSATSGGTDTQYF

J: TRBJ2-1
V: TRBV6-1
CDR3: CASRRGTSGGGAYNEQFF

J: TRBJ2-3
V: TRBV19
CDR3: CASARGADTDTQYF

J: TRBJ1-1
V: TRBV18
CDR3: CASSPPARLNTEAFF

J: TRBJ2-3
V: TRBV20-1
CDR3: CSADLTGGDTQYF

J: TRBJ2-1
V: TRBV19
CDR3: CASEEGSSYNEQFF

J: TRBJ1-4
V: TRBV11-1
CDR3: CASSLTAVGKLFF

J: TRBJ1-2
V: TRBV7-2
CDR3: CASSRQPDEGYTF

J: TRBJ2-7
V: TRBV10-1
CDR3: CARRTGSFYEQYF

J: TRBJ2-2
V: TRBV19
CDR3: CASRSGETNTGELFF

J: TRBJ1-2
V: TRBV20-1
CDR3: CSASLRIYGYTF

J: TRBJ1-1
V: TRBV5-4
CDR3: CASSPQSENTKAFF

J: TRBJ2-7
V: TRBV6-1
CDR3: CASTPGTSYYEQYF

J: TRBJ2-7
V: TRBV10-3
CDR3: CAISDPGQLTYEQYF

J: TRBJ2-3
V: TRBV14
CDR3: CASSQASYTQYF

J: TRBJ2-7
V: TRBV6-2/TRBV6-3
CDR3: CASKDSFLNEQYF

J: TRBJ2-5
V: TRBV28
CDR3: CASSLSGAGGIQETQYF

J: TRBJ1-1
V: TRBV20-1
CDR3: CSARGRGEAFF

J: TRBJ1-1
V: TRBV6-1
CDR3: CASSNLGGRVAFF

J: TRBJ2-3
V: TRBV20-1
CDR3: CSAWTRPDTQYF

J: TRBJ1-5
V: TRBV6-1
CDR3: CASSPTQGYSNQPQHF

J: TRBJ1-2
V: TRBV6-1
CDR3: CASTDGAAITF

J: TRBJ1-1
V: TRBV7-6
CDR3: CARSSQGRLTEAFF

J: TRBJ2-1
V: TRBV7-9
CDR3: CASSVISSRGDEQFF

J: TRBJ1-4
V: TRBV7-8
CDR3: CASSTLMNEKLFF

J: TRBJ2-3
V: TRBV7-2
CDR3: CASSSPTSKDTQYF

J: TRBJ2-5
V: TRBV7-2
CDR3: CASSQTQETQYF

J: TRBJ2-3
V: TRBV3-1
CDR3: CASSQGLAGLSTDTQYF

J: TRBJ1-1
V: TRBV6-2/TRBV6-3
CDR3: CASMGTDMNTEAFF

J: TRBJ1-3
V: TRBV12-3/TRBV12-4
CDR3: CASSFYGTGNTIYF

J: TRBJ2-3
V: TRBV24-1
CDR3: CATSDLQRGDTQYF

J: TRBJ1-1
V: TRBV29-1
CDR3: CSARTGEAFF

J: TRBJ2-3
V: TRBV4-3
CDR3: CASSQEGGRGDTQYF

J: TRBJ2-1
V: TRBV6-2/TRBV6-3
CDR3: CASSSRLANEQFF